These 14 T cell receptor beta chains came from one sample sequenced in a study of cytomegalovirus exposure and HLA in healthy donors. The primer mix had 60 Vbeta and 13 Jbeta primers. The repertoire was sequenced with immunoSEQ multiplex PCR; TCRdb's copy has only in-frame clones and lacks some. The sample carries about 180,000 clones, 72% recorded once. Sequenced sample: PBMCs. The receptors were sampled from a human donor in good health.

The chain has TRBV18 and TRBJ1-5, with 12 bases that match TRBD1. The germline gives CDR1 KGHSH, CDR2 LQKENI. This CDR3 is built from 18 residues. Trimming cost V 5 bases and J 2 bases; bases outside gene matches: 10. CDR3 nucleotides: TGTGCCAGCTCATCTTCCGGGACAGGGGGCGCGGGCAATCAGCCCCAGCATTTT. Translated, it gives CASSSSGTGGAGNQPQHF.

J is TRBJ2-1 and V is TRBV21-1; TRBD1 was called by the table and not checked on the DNA. TRBV21-1 is a documented pseudogene. This CDR3 region has 15 residues. This CDR3 is CASSTPRDRGNEQFF. The CDR3 DNA is TGTGCCAGCAGCACACCCCGGGACAGGGGCAATGAGCAGTTCTTC.

This clone has a handful of counts. The chain carries TRBV7-9 and TRBJ1-5; weak D call: TRBD1 (5 bases). Between the trimmed V and J ends, which lost 2 bases and 2 bases, there was a span of 10 bases. The CDR3 loop spans 15 amino acids. Looked up from germline, CDR1 is SEHNR and CDR2 is FQNEAQ (reference sequence). This chain's CDR3 is CASSLWGPGNQPQHF. CDR3 DNA sequence: TGTGCCAGCAGCTTATGGGGCCCCGGCAATCAGCCCCAGCATTTT.

The chain employs TRBV6-6 and TRBJ1-2; the D is unclear. The CDR3 is made up of 12 amino acids. Germline CDR1 and CDR2: MNHNY and SVGAGI (reference sequence). The V end lost 11 bases, the J end lost 4 bases, and 14 bases lay between the germline ends. Here the CDR3 DNA reads TGTGCCGGCGGCGGGATGGGCTATGGCTACACCTTC. Translation: CAGGGMGYGYTF.

This chain links TRBV11-2 with TRBJ2-7, with 8 bases matching TRBD1. Germline V gene sequence: CDR1 SGHAT, CDR2 FQNNGV. V gave up 1 base and J gave up 0 bases; unmatched junction bases: 8. The CDR3 consists of 17 residues. CDR3 sequence: CASSLGLLDRVSYEQYF. The CDR3 bases are TGTGCCAGCAGCTTAGGTCTTCTGGACAGGGTCTCCTACGAGCAGTACTTC.

Only a few counts were recorded for this clone. The likely explanation is a read error, given a far larger clone one base away. V is TRBV9 and J is TRBJ1-1; maybe TRBD1 (6 bases). The germline CDR1 and CDR2 sequences are SGDLS and YYNGEE. This CDR3 has 15 amino acids. V lost 4 bases and J lost 2, with 15 bases in between. The CDR3: CASSLGRGLNTEAFF. In nucleotides, the CDR3 is TGTGCCAGCAGCTTGGGGCGGGGGCTTAACACTGAAGCTTTCTTT.

Only one count was recorded for this clone. The chain couples TRBV5-6 to TRBJ2-2, with D possibly TRBD2 on 7 matching bases. Trimming left V 2 bases short and J 5 bases short, with 13 bases between. The germline V gene encodes CDR1 SGHDT and CDR2 YYEEEE. The CDR3 sequence is 15 residues long. This chain's CDR3 is CASSFGGGRTGELFF. As DNA, the CDR3 is TGTGCCAGCAGCTTCGGCGGGGGCCGAACCGGGGAGCTGTTTTTT.

The rearrangement links TRBV2 to TRBJ1-1; 8 bases line up with TRBD1. The germline V gene has CDR1 SNHLY and CDR2 FYNNEI. The CDR3 sequence is 16 residues long. The V and J ends lost 2 bases and 2 bases, in that order; junction bases with no gene match: 7. The CDR3 here is CASSELGQVENTEAFF. The CDR3 DNA is TGTGCCAGCAGTGAACTGGGACAGGTCGAAAACACTGAAGCTTTCTTT.

This chain joins TRBV9 and TRBJ1-4, with TRBD1 as a possible D gene (5 bases). Trimming pared 4 bases from V and 3 bases from J, leaving 13 bases between. The CDR3 is 15 residues long. The germline V gene has CDR1 SGDLS and CDR2 YYNGEE. The CDR3 DNA reads TGTGCCAGCAGCCCTGGGCGGGGGGCTAATGAAAAACTGTTTTTT. This translates into CASSPGRGANEKLFF. Supplemented by reference TRBV9 and TRBJ1-4, the full variable domain reads DSGVTQTPKHLITATGQRVTLRCSPRSGDLSVYWYQQSLDQGLQFLIQYYNGEERAKGNILERFSAQQFPDLHSELNLSSLELGDSALYFCASSPGRGANEKLFFGSGTQLSVL.

The J gene is TRBJ2-7, the V gene TRBV5-1; 9 nucleotides agree with TRBD1. Germline-derived CDR1 and CDR2 are SGHRS and YFSETQ. With 4 bases clipped from V and 5 bases from J, the junction kept 4 bases outside the gene matches. The CDR3 covers 13 residues. The CDR3 sequence: CASSPWDRDEQYF. CDR3 sequence (DNA): TGCGCCAGCAGCCCATGGGACAGGGACGAGCAGTACTTC. Variable domain in full (rest from reference TRBV5-1 and TRBJ2-7): KAGVTQTPRYLIKTRGQQVTLSCSPISGHRSVSWYQQTPGQGLQFLFEYFSETQRNKGNFPGRFSGRQFSNSRSEMNVSTLELGDSALYLCASSPWDRDEQYFGPGTRLTVT.

The rearrangement uses TRBV9 and TRBJ1-6, with TRBD1 identical over 7 bases. The CDR3 sequence is 17 residues long. CDR1 and CDR2 (germline): SGDLS, YYNGEE. V shed 0 bases and J 6 bases; nucleotides not matched to a gene: 9. This CDR3 reads CASSVGLRGQSNSPLHF. For the CDR3, the DNA is TGTGCCAGCAGCGTAGGTTTAAGGGGGCAGTCTAATTCACCCCTCCACTTT. The whole variable domain, filled in from reference TRBV9 and TRBJ1-6, reads DSGVTQTPKHLITATGQRVTLRCSPRSGDLSVYWYQQSLDQGLQFLIQYYNGEERAKGNILERFSAQQFPDLHSELNLSSLELGDSALYFCASSVGLRGQSNSPLHFGNGTRLTVT.

The CDR3 DNA is TGCGCCAGCACCCTAGGACAGGGGAACACTGAAGCTTTCTTT. Its protein is CASTLGQGNTEAFF. The V gene is TRBV5-1, the J gene TRBJ1-1, with TRBD1 identical over 8 bases. Germline V lookup: CDR1 SGHRS, CDR2 YFSETQ. Trimming at V came to 6 bases and at J to 1 base, leaving 5 bases not matched to a gene. The CDR3 is made up of 14 amino acids. Supplemented by reference TRBV5-1 and TRBJ1-1, the full variable domain reads KAGVTQTPRYLIKTRGQQVTLSCSPISGHRSVSWYQQTPGQGLQFLFEYFSETQRNKGNFPGRFSGRQFSNSRSEMNVSTLELGDSALYLCASTLGQGNTEAFFGQGTRLTVV.

This chain joins TRBV30 and TRBJ1-2; unclear D gene. Between the trimmed V and J ends, which lost 0 bases and 7 bases, there was a span of 9 bases. This CDR3 contains 12 residues. CDR1 is GTSNPN and CDR2 is SVGIG in the germline V gene (reference sequence). CDR3 in DNA: TGTGCCTGGAGTGTGAGTGAGGTTGGCTACACCTTC. Residues: CAWSVSEVGYTF.

V is TRBV7-9 and J is TRBJ2-7; D may be TRBD2 (6 bases). V was trimmed by 6 bases and J by 1 base, leaving 19 bases between them. CDR1 is SEHNR, CDR2 FQNEAQ, per germline (reference sequence). The CDR3 spans 16 residues. In nucleotides, the CDR3 is TGTGCCAGCAGTAGTCCTAGGGACTTAGTGTCCTACGAGCAGTACTTC. Translating it yields CASSSPRDLVSYEQYF.